One and the same sample provided the 23 T cell receptor beta chains below, sequenced in a study of T cells in women clearing cervical HPV infection. TCRdb's table, derived via immunoSEQ multiplex PCR, lists solely in-frame clones and lacks some. The sample has tens of thousands of clones. The source material was blood buffy coat. The receptors here all came from a woman aged 18-70 years with a cervical HPV16 infection that either progressed to CIN3+ or cleared (not recorded which).

As concerns this clone: From the germline J gene comes the end of the CDR3, since the read stops 3 residues before it. The gene calls are TRBV7-9 and TRBJ2-5; 8 nucleotides align to TRBD1. The trim removed 4 bases at V and 5 bases at J, leaving 6 bases unmatched. The germline CDR1 and CDR2 sequences are SEHNR and FQNEAQ (reference sequence). The CDR3 length is 14 residues. The covered CDR3 bases are TGTGCCAGCAGCTCTCTGACAGGGGTCGAGACC. Its translation: CASSSLTGVET. The CDR3 reads in full as CASSSLTGVETQYF. Together with reference TRBV7-9 and TRBJ2-5, the CDR3 gives the full variable domain: DTGVSQNPRHKITKRGQNVTFRCDPISEHNRLYWYRQTLGQGPEFLTYFQNEAQLEKSRLLSDRFSAERPKGSFSTLEIQRTEQGDSAMYLCASSSLTGVETQYFGPGTRLLVL.

On this clone: The read ends 3 residues shy of where the CDR3 ends; the end is completed using the germline J gene. The chain links TRBV30 to TRBJ2-3; weak D call: TRBD2 (6 bases). The CDR3 totals 15 residues. With 6 bases removed from V and 0 bases from J, the gap between germline ends came to 16 bases. Germline V gene sequence: CDR1 GTSNPN, CDR2 SVGIG (reference sequence). The CDR3 here is CACSLLSGSTDTQYF. The sequenced part of the CDR3 DNA is TGTGCCTGCAGCCTATTGAGCGGGAGCACAGATACG.

About this clone: The read is 3 residues too short to cover the CDR3 end, so that end is filled in from the germline J gene. The chain joins TRBV7-6 to TRBJ1-6, with D tentatively TRBD1 (6 bases). V dropped 3 bases and J dropped 6 bases, with 12 bases sitting between them. CDR1 SGHVS and CDR2 FNYEAQ come from the germline V gene. CDR3 length: 15 amino acids. The DNA read from the CDR3 is TGTGCCAGCAGCTTCAGACGGGGGGCTAATTCACCC. This encodes CASSFRRGANSP. The full CDR3 sequence reads CASSFRRGANSPLHF.

Comment on this clone: The missing CDR3 end, 3 residues past where the read stops, is filled in from the germline J gene. The chain links TRBV30 to TRBJ1-6; D may be TRBD1 (6 bases). Looked up from germline, CDR1 is GTSNPN and CDR2 is SVGIG (reference sequence). The CDR3 sequence is 13 residues long. V lost 0 bases and J 10 bases, leaving 10 bases between the germline ends. The CDR3 bases that were read are TGTGCCTGGAGTGTACAGGGCCGATCACCC. Translated: CAWSVQGRSP. The entire CDR3 protein reads CAWSVQGRSPLHF.

With respect to this clone: The read terminates 3 residues ahead of where the CDR3 ends, so the germline J gene completes it. V and J are TRBV30 and TRBJ2-5, with D possibly TRBD1 on 5 matching bases. Germline CDR1 and CDR2: GTSNPN and SVGIG (reference sequence). The V gene lost 1 base and the J gene lost 2 bases, with 14 bases spanning the gap. The CDR3 covers 15 residues. The covered CDR3 bases are TGTGCCTGGAGTGGAGGCAGGGCCTCGCAAGAGACC. It encodes CAWSGGRASQET. In full, the CDR3 is CAWSGGRASQETQYF.

A remark on this clone: The CDR3 goes on 3 residues after the read ends, and that part is filled in from the germline J gene. This rearrangement joins TRBV19 to TRBJ1-5, with 9 bases that match TRBD1. Germline CDR1 LNHDA, CDR2 SQIVND (reference sequence). V lost 5 bases, J lost 2 bases, and 10 bases stayed unmatched. This CDR3 contains 17 residues. The CDR3 loop is CASSGRQGDGGNQPQHF. Incomplete CDR3 DNA: TGTGCCAGTAGTGGAAGACAGGGGGATGGTGGCAATCAGCCC.

Notes on this clone: The read gets to within 3 residues of the CDR3 end, and the germline J gene fills in the rest. This sequence joins TRBV7-9 and TRBJ1-4, with 9 bases identical to TRBD1. The germline gives CDR1 SEHNR, CDR2 FQNEAQ (reference sequence). CDR3 length: 14 amino acids. This CDR3 is CASSRTGETGELFF. The CDR3 DNA, read in part, is TGTGCCAGCAGCCGGACAGGGGAGACCGGGGAA.

A word on this clone: The read falls 3 residues short of the CDR3 end, and the missing part is taken from the germline J gene. The chain uses TRBV29-1 and TRBJ2-1; TRBD1 aligns across 7 bases. Germline V gives CDR1 SQVTM, CDR2 ANQGSEA. Trimming took 6 bases from V and 3 from J; bases not matched to a gene: 5. This CDR3 spans 13 amino acids. This CDR3 is CSVGGVSYNEQFF. Partial CDR3 DNA: TGCAGCGTAGGGGGCGTTAGCTACAATGAG.

As regards this clone: The sequence runs out 3 residues before the end of the CDR3; the remainder is reconstructed from the germline J gene. This sequence joins TRBV7-8 and TRBJ2-3, with 8 nucleotides matching TRBD1. The CDR3 is made up of 15 amino acids. Germline CDR1 SGHVS, CDR2 FQNEAQ. CDR3 DNA (partial): TGTGCCAGCAGCCCAGGACAGGGCGGTGGAGAGACG. Translating it yields CASSPGQGGGET. The full CDR3 protein is CASSPGQGGGETQYF.

Turning to this clone: The CDR3 extends 3 residues past the end of the read, so its final part is completed from the germline J gene. The V call is TRBV20-1, the J call TRBJ2-3; 9 bases match TRBD2. V lost 3 bases and J lost 2; bases outside the gene matches: 6. The CDR3 sequence is 15 residues long. The germline CDR1 and CDR2 sequences are DFQATT and SNEGSKA (reference sequence). CDR3 sequence: CSASSQRGDTDTQYF. The covered CDR3 bases are TGCAGTGCTAGTTCCCAGCGGGGGGACACAGATACG.

With respect to this clone: The CDR3 end lies 3 residues beyond the end of the read and is filled in from the germline J gene. The rearrangement uses TRBV20-1 and TRBJ2-3, with 9 bases fitting TRBD1. The CDR3 contains 14 residues. Germline trimming cut 3 bases from V and 3 bases from J; bases unmatched to any gene: 4. From germline, CDR1 is DFQATT and CDR2 SNEGSKA (reference sequence). CDR3 DNA, as far as it was read: TGCAGTGCTAGTTGGACAGGGGATACAGATACG. This encodes CSASWTGDTDT. The CDR3 reads in full as CSASWTGDTDTQYF.

Comment on this clone: The CDR3 end lies 3 residues beyond the end of the read and is filled in from the germline J gene. V usage is TRBV20-1 and J usage is TRBJ1-5; tentative D call: TRBD1 (5 bases). Germline assignment: CDR1 DFQATT and CDR2 SNEGSKA (reference sequence). The ends were cut back, 0 bases at V and 2 bases at J, with 23 bases in the middle. This CDR3 contains 19 residues. The CDR3 protein is CSARDDRGMSSLGNQPQHF. CDR3 DNA (partial): TGCAGTGCTAGAGATGACCGGGGGATGAGTTCTTTGGGCAATCAGCCC.

CDR3 bases read: TGTGCCACCAGCGGAACAGAGAGCTATGGC. Amino acid sequence: CATSGTESYG. The full CDR3 is CATSGTESYGYTF. The genes are TRBV15 and TRBJ1-2; D gene unclear. The CDR3 end is not reached by the read, which stops 3 residues before it; the germline J gene fills it in. The CDR3 consists of 13 residues. Germline assignment: CDR1 LNHNV and CDR2 YYDKDF (reference sequence). Trimming took off 5 bases at V and 4 bases at J, with 11 bases between the two ends.

As concerns this clone: The DNA ends 3 residues before the CDR3 does, and the rest of the CDR3 is filled in from the germline J gene. The chain employs TRBV5-1 and TRBJ2-1, with TRBD2 as a possible D gene (5 bases). Germline CDR1 reads SGHRS; CDR2 reads YFSETQ. Trimming cost V 3 bases and J 5 bases, with 15 bases left between them. The CDR3 sequence is 15 residues long. The CDR3 loop is CASSSERSRNNEQFF. The covered CDR3 bases are TGCGCCAGCAGCTCCGAGCGGAGTCGAAACAATGAG.

Points on this clone: The read is 3 residues too short to cover the CDR3 end, so that end is filled in from the germline J gene. Different DNA sequences within this sample yield the same CDR3. The J gene is TRBJ1-6, the V gene TRBV7-9, with D perhaps matching TRBD1 (5 bases). Deletions cut 2 bases from V and 9 bases from J, with 11 bases between. The germline gives CDR1 SEHNR, CDR2 FQNEAQ (reference sequence). The CDR3 loop spans 14 amino acids. The CDR3 loop is CASSLQGLGSPLHF. Partial CDR3 DNA: TGTGCCAGCAGCTTACAGGGTCTTGGTTCACCC.

Details on this clone: The CDR3 is cut off 3 residues early in the read; its end comes from the germline J gene. The V gene is TRBV7-9, the J gene TRBJ1-1; D unclear. Germline loops: CDR1 SEHNR, CDR2 FQNEAQ (reference sequence). CDR3 length equals 13 residues. V was clipped by 10 bases and J by 4 bases, with 16 bases between them. The CDR3 DNA, read in part, is TGTGCCACACGGGGTCGCAGAGGCACTGAA. Protein product: CATRGRRGTE. The entire CDR3 protein reads CATRGRRGTEAFF.

As for this clone: Read data end 3 residues before the CDR3 end; the end is taken from the germline J gene. This chain uses TRBV11-2 with TRBJ2-7; no definite D call. This CDR3 comprises 14 residues. V was pared by 4 bases and J by 5 bases, with 15 bases between. The germline V gene has CDR1 SGHAT and CDR2 FQNNGV. The sequenced part of the CDR3 DNA is TGTGCCAGCAGCTCGGTACTGCGGAAGGACGAG. Protein product: CASSSVLRKDE. The entire CDR3 is CASSSVLRKDEQYF.

Of note for this clone: The read ends 3 residues before the CDR3 terminus; that terminus is restored from the germline J gene. This chain joins TRBV7-9 and TRBJ2-7; D is perhaps TRBD2 (6 bases). Per germline, CDR1 SEHNR and CDR2 FQNEAQ (reference sequence). Trimming took off 4 bases at V and 6 bases at J, with 16 bases between the two ends. This CDR3 is 14 amino acids long. CDR3 sequence: CASSSSGERSEQYF. CDR3 DNA, as far as it was read: TGTGCCAGCAGCTCGTCGGGGGAAAGGAGCGAG.

On this clone itself: The DNA ends 3 residues before the CDR3 does, and the rest of the CDR3 is filled in from the germline J gene. The V and J genes are TRBV2 and TRBJ2-5; 7 nucleotides match TRBD2. The CDR3 spans 14 residues. Germline CDR1 SNHLY, CDR2 FYNNEI. Trimming removed 7 bases from V and 2 bases from J; junction bases left unmatched: 7. The DNA read from the CDR3 is TGTGCCAGCAAAAGAAGCGGGGCTCAAGAGACC. Amino acids: CASKRSGAQET. The whole CDR3 protein reads CASKRSGAQETQYF.

Its frequency marks this clone as medium-sized. Read coverage stops 3 residues before the CDR3 terminus; the germline J gene supplies the remainder. The V gene is TRBV5-1, the J gene TRBJ2-3; 7 nucleotides line up with TRBD1. The CDR3 is 14 amino acids. V was clipped by 3 bases and J by 1 base; unmatched bases: 2. Germline V gene sequence: CDR1 SGHRS, CDR2 YFSETQ. This chain's CDR3 is CASSSGTGTDTQYF. CDR3 DNA (partial): TGCGCCAGCAGCTCCGGGACAGGCACAGATACG. Together with reference TRBV5-1 and TRBJ2-3, the CDR3 gives the full variable domain: KAGVTQTPRYLIKTRGQQVTLSCSPISGHRSVSWYQQTPGQGLQFLFEYFSETQRNKGNFPGRFSGRQFSNSRSEMNVSTLELGDSALYLCASSSGTGTDTQYFGPGTRLTVL.

The DNA read from the CDR3 is TGTGCCAGCAGTTGGGGGGGAACGGCGGACAATGAG. It specifies CASSWGGTADNE. The whole CDR3 protein reads CASSWGGTADNEQFF. V is TRBV6-2 or TRBV6-3 and J is TRBJ2-1, with 7 bases matching TRBD2. The CDR3 end falls 3 residues outside the read, so it is completed with the germline J gene. The CDR3 is made up of 15 amino acids. Germline V gene data show CDR1 as MNHEY and CDR2 as SVGEGT. V lost 4 bases, J lost 5 bases, and 8 bases stayed unmatched.

The CDR3 bases that were read are TGTGCCATCAGTGAAGGAGGGGAGGGTCAGCCC. Amino acid sequence: CAISEGGEGQP. The whole CDR3 protein is CAISEGGEGQPQHF. The genes are TRBV10-3 and TRBJ1-5; perhaps TRBD1 as D (5 bases). The read stops 3 residues short of the end of the CDR3; the missing end is completed from the germline J gene. The length of the CDR3 is 14 residues. Germline V gene sequence: CDR1 ENHRY, CDR2 SYGVKD. Deletions cut 3 bases from V and 6 bases from J, with 12 bases between.

As for this clone: The observed sequence ends 3 residues before the CDR3 terminus, with the missing tail filled in from the germline J gene. The chain uses TRBV12-3 or TRBV12-4 and TRBJ2-2; weak D call: TRBD1 (5 bases). CDR3 length: 14 amino acids. The CDR3 loop reads CASRAPGFSSPLFF. CDR3 DNA, as far as it was read: TGTGCCAGCAGAGCTCCAGGGTTTTCCTCACCG.